The 15 T cell receptor beta chains below were found in one sample sequenced in a study of blood T cells in healthy people across ages. With a J-beta primer mix and a sample-barcoded 5' primer, a second PCR ran roughly 6 to 12 cycles. TCRdb used MiXCR to reprocess the 5' RACE reads, holding one entry per CDR3 protein. Of 1,500,000 or so distinct CDR3 sequences in the sample, approximately 60% are singletons; the top ten hold roughly 7%. The sample comprised blood. These receptor sequences come from a man aged 18 to 29 in good health.

This clonotype was observed a few times. The chain recombines TRBV20-1 with TRBJ2-2; D not resolved. The CDR3 covers 14 residues. Trimming removed 2 bases at V and 4 bases at J, with 11 bases between. Germline CDR1 DFQATT, CDR2 SNEGSKA (reference sequence). CDR3: CSARRALGTGELFF. In DNA, the CDR3 is TGCAGTGCTAGAAGGGCGTTGGGCACCGGGGAGCTGTTTTTT.

The genes are TRBV5-1 and TRBJ2-7, with D perhaps matching TRBD1 or TRBD2 (5 bases each). The last part of the DNA fits TRBJ2-5 better; the J call may be wrong. The CDR3 extends over 17 amino acids. CDR1 and CDR2 from the germline V gene are SGHRS and YFSETQ. The CDR3 sequence: CASSLIGPGAAGETQYF. The DNA of the CDR3 is TGCGCCAGCAGCTTAATCGGACCCGGGGCGGCCGGGGAGACCCAGTACTTC.

This sequence joins TRBV7-9 and TRBJ1-2, with D unresolved. V lost 6 bases and J 4 bases, leaving 9 bases between the germline ends. CDR3 length: 12 residues. Germline assignment: CDR1 SEHNR and CDR2 FQNEAQ (reference sequence). CDR3 sequence reads: CASRCQIYGYTF. The CDR3, as DNA: TGTGCCAGCAGGTGCCAGATCTATGGCTACACCTTC.

V is TRBV7-2 and J is TRBJ2-5, with TRBD2 identical over 7 bases. The length of the CDR3 is 16 residues. V shed 1 base and J 0 bases; nucleotides not matched to a gene: 5. CDR1 and CDR2 (germline): SGHTA, FQGNSA. Here the CDR3 reads CASSLGSGKYQETQYF. The CDR3 DNA follows: TGTGCCAGCAGCTTAGGAAGCGGGAAGTACCAAGAGACCCAGTACTTC.

V usage is TRBV5-1 and J usage is TRBJ1-2; D gene unclear. The CDR3 sequence is 15 residues long. The V end was cut by 6 bases, the J end by 0 bases, with 15 bases between. Germline values: CDR1 SGHRS, CDR2 YFSETQ. In DNA form, the CDR3 reads TGCGCCAGCACCGATCCCAGCCTAGCTAACTATGGCTACACCTTC. Its protein is CASTDPSLANYGYTF.

V and J are TRBV4-1 and TRBJ1-5; D call uncertain. Germline-derived CDR1 and CDR2 are MGHRA and YSYEKL. CDR3 length: 13 amino acids. The germline V and J ends were trimmed by 1 base and 11 bases, with 12 bases remaining between them. CDR3 sequence: CASSQVGLETQHF. The CDR3 DNA reads as TGCGCCAGCAGCCAAGTAGGTCTAGAGACCCAGCATTTT.

The chain carries TRBV29-1 and TRBJ2-5, with 7 bases lining up with TRBD1. The CDR3 extends over 17 amino acids. CDR1 and CDR2 from the germline V gene are SQVTM and ANQGSEA. The V and J ends lost 1 base and 0 bases, in that order; junction bases with no gene match: 11. CDR3 sequence: CSVEGTPGQIYQETQYF. CDR3 nucleotides: TGCAGCGTTGAAGGTACCCCGGGACAGATCTACCAAGAGACCCAGTACTTC.

The chain carries TRBV5-1 and TRBJ2-3; D might be TRBD2 (5 bases). The CDR3 spans 18 residues. Germline CDR1 is SGHRS and CDR2 is YFSETQ. Trimming stripped 1 base from V and 2 bases from J, with 20 bases between. CDR3 amino acids: CASSLPRGQEEYTDTQYF. For the CDR3, the DNA is TGCGCCAGCAGCTTGCCGAGAGGGCAGGAAGAATACACAGATACGCAGTATTTT. Based on the CDR3 plus reference TRBV5-1 and TRBJ2-3, the full variable domain is KAGVTQTPRYLIKTRGQQVTLSCSPISGHRSVSWYQQTPGQGLQFLFEYFSETQRNKGNFPGRFSGRQFSNSRSEMNVSTLELGDSALYLCASSLPRGQEEYTDTQYFGPGTRLTVL.

This chain uses TRBV6-1 with TRBJ1-1; D is uncertain. Per germline, CDR1 MNHNS and CDR2 SASEGT. This CDR3 comprises 12 residues. The ends were cut back, 8 bases at V and 1 base at J, with 8 bases in the middle. The CDR3 spells CASVGTNTEAFF. DNA for the CDR3: TGTGCCAGCGTGGGAACGAACACTGAAGCTTTCTTT.

The chain links TRBV27 to TRBJ2-1; no firm D call. CDR1 and CDR2 from the germline V gene are MNHEY and SMNVEV (reference sequence). V dropped 2 bases and J dropped 0 bases, with 11 bases sitting between them. The CDR3 is 16 residues long. CDR3 coding DNA: TGTGCCAGCAGTTTAATATACGGAAGCTCCTACAATGAGCAGTTCTTC. It encodes CASSLIYGSSYNEQFF.

The V gene is TRBV12-5, the J gene TRBJ2-1; TRBD2 is a possible D gene (6 bases). Germline V CDR1 and CDR2: LGHNT, FRNRAP. This CDR3 comprises 17 residues. V lost 3 bases and J lost 0, with 15 bases in between. For the CDR3, the DNA is TGTGCTAGTGGTTTACCCTATAGCGGAAGCTCCTACAATGAGCAGTTCTTC. Translation: CASGLPYSGSSYNEQFF.

The gene calls are TRBV7-2 and TRBJ2-7; possible D gene TRBD1, 5 bases. Germline CDR1 and CDR2: SGHTA and FQGNSA. Trimming removed 5 bases from V and 3 bases from J, with 11 bases in between. The CDR3 has 13 amino acids. The chain's CDR3 is CASSPLTVYEQYF. In nucleotides, the CDR3 is TGTGCCAGCAGCCCGCTGACAGTCTACGAGCAGTACTTC.

This clonotype was detected only a few times. The chain uses TRBV6-5 and TRBJ1-2, with TRBD1 matching over 7 bases. V lost 6 bases to trimming and J lost 8 bases; unmatched junction nucleotides: 15. In germline, CDR1 is MNHEY, CDR2 SVGAGI. The CDR3 is 15 residues long. The CDR3 spells CASSFDQTGKEGYTF. The CDR3 DNA is TGTGCCAGCAGCTTTGACCAGACAGGGAAGGAAGGCTACACCTTC.

The chain has TRBV11-2 and TRBJ2-5; D ambiguous. The CDR3 is 12 residues long. The V gene's germline CDR1 is SGHAT and CDR2 FQNNGV. V lost 5 bases and J lost 4, with 8 bases in between. The CDR3 spells CASSTFSETQYF. CDR3 sequence (DNA): TGTGCCAGCAGCACATTCTCAGAGACCCAGTACTTC.

This sequence joins TRBV20-1 and TRBJ2-1, with D perhaps TRBD1 (7 bases). Germline CDR1 is DFQATT and CDR2 is SNEGSKA (reference sequence). V was pared by 1 base and J by 3 bases, with 16 bases between. The CDR3 spans 16 residues. This chain's CDR3 is CSARGAGGRGYNEQFF. In DNA form, the CDR3 reads TGCAGTGCTAGAGGTGCAGGGGGGCGGGGCTACAATGAGCAGTTCTTC.